The 15 T cell receptor beta chains below all came from one sample that was sequenced in a study of cytomegalovirus exposure and HLA in healthy donors. PCR involved 60 Vbeta and 13 Jbeta primers. The repertoire was sequenced with immunoSEQ multiplex PCR; TCRdb's copy has only in-frame clones and lacks some. The sample has under 150,000 clones; approximately 77% are singletons. Sequencing was done on a sample of PBMCs. Receptors originate from a woman aged 55-75 years in good health and CMV-seronegative.

The CDR3 protein is CASSFLGGLSSYEQYF. The CDR3 nucleotides read TGTGCCAGCAGCTTTTTGGGGGGACTGAGCTCCTACGAGCAGTACTTC. The rearrangement uses TRBV5-6 and TRBJ2-7, with D maybe TRBD2 (6 bases). CDR3 length: 16 amino acids. Germline loops: CDR1 SGHDT, CDR2 YYEEEE. Trimming pared 2 bases from V and 0 bases from J, leaving 15 bases between. Full variable domain (remainder filled in from reference TRBV5-6 and TRBJ2-7): DAGVTQSPTHLIKTRGQQVTLRCSPKSGHDTVSWYQQALGQGPQFIFQYYEEEERQRGNFPDRFSGHQFPNYSSELNVNALLLGDSALYLCASSFLGGLSSYEQYFGPGTRLTVT.

V and J are TRBV6-1 and TRBJ1-2; D is unresolved. V was trimmed by 6 bases and J by 7 bases, leaving 15 bases between them. The CDR3 has 13 amino acids. Germline CDR1 MNHNS, CDR2 SASEGT. The CDR3 loop reads CASRQIGFSGYTF. The CDR3 nucleotides read TGTGCCAGCAGGCAAATCGGGTTTAGTGGCTACACCTTC.

On this clone itself: This specimen includes other DNA sequences encoding the same CDR3. The chain carries TRBV5-1 and TRBJ2-7, with TRBD1 as a possible D gene (6 bases). Trimming took 0 bases from V and 1 from J, leaving 8 bases between them. This CDR3 has 14 residues. Germline V lookup: CDR1 SGHRS, CDR2 YFSETQ. The CDR3 sequence: CASSLGGQSYEQYF. The CDR3 DNA reads TGCGCCAGCAGCTTGGGAGGACAGTCCTACGAGCAGTACTTC.

The sample holds one count of this clone. This chain links TRBV7-9 with TRBJ1-1; D call uncertain. This CDR3 has 13 residues. Between the trimmed V and J ends, which lost 1 base and 11 bases, there was a span of 14 bases. Germline V CDR1 and CDR2: SEHNR, FQNEAQ (reference sequence). This chain's CDR3 is CASSLGVAGSAFF. In DNA form, the CDR3 reads TGTGCCAGCAGCTTAGGAGTGGCGGGGTCTGCTTTCTTT.

This chain joins TRBV4-1 and TRBJ2-2; unclear D gene. Germline loops: CDR1 MGHRA, CDR2 YSYEKL. The CDR3 contains 15 residues. The V end was cut by 3 bases, the J end by 5 bases, with 13 bases between. The chain's CDR3 is CASSHPLPVTGELFF. The CDR3 DNA is TGCGCCAGCAGCCACCCACTCCCGGTGACCGGGGAGCTGTTTTTT.

This clone was seen a single time. The chain employs TRBV5-1 and TRBJ2-2; 7 bases fit TRBD1. The CDR3 has 14 residues. Germline CDR1 is SGHRS and CDR2 is YFSETQ. J gave up 2 bases and V 7 bases, and 5 bases lay outside the gene matches. The CDR3 spells CASGQGENTGELFF. CDR3 DNA sequence: TGCGCCAGCGGGCAGGGGGAAAACACCGGGGAGCTGTTTTTT.

The V gene is TRBV28, the J gene TRBJ1-3; the D is unclear. V was pared by 3 bases and J by 7 bases, with 7 bases between. Germline loops: CDR1 MDHEN, CDR2 SYDVKM. The CDR3 is 12 amino acids. This CDR3 is CASSFPGNTIYF. CDR3 sequence (DNA): TGTGCCAGCAGTTTTCCCGGTAACACCATATATTTT.

The V and J genes are TRBV29-1 and TRBJ2-5; the match to TRBD2 covers 7 bases. This CDR3 has 14 amino acids. Germline loops: CDR1 SQVTM, CDR2 ANQGSEA. The trim removed 4 bases at V and 5 bases at J, leaving 10 bases unmatched. CDR3 in amino acids: CSVVRGSGLETQYF. CDR3 bases: TGCAGCGTTGTACGCGGGAGTGGCTTGGAGACCCAGTACTTC.

This rearrangement joins TRBV7-8 to TRBJ2-1; 7 bases align to TRBD2. V shed 2 bases and J 4 bases; nucleotides not matched to a gene: 14. There are 18 residues in the CDR3. CDR1 and CDR2 (germline): SGHVS, FQNEAQ. The CDR3 bases are TGTGCCAGCAGCTTACAGTATTCGGGGGGACGCCTATACAATGAGCAGTTCTTC. It specifies CASSLQYSGGRLYNEQFF.

V usage is TRBV4-1 and J usage is TRBJ1-5; D call uncertain. This CDR3 region has 14 residues. Per the germline V gene, CDR1 is MGHRA and CDR2 is YSYEKL. Trimming shortened V by 0 bases and J by 5 bases, and 8 bases separated the two germline ends. For the CDR3, the DNA is TGCGCCAGCAGCCAAGATATCGCGGATCAGCCCCAGCATTTT. It specifies CASSQDIADQPQHF.

The count of this clone is one. Sequence at one end of the junction differs from germline and may be a read error. The rearrangement joins TRBV7-3 to TRBJ2-5; 8 bases are shared with TRBD2. The CDR3 sequence is 17 residues long. Germline CDR1 reads SGHTA; CDR2 reads FQGTGA. The CDR3 region has the DNA TGTGCCAGCAGCCTAACCCCTCCGGGACTAGGGGGAGAGACCCAGTACTTC. Encoded protein: CASSLTPPGLGGETQYF.

The count of this clone is one. The rearrangement uses TRBV7-6 and TRBJ2-5; 7 bases are a match to TRBD2. The J segment lost 5 bases and the V segment lost 4 bases, leaving 10 bases of the junction unmatched. The CDR3 contains 15 residues. Looked up from germline, CDR1 is SGHVS and CDR2 is FNYEAQ. This CDR3 reads CASSSRLVGGETQYF. The CDR3 coding sequence is TGTGCCAGCAGCTCAAGACTAGTCGGGGGGGAGACCCAGTACTTC. Full variable domain (rest looked up from reference TRBV7-6 and TRBJ2-5): GAGVSQSPRYKVTKRGQDVALRCDPISGHVSLYWYRQALGQGPEFLTYFNYEAQQDKSGLPNDRFSAERPEGSISTLTIQRTEQRDSAMYRCASSSRLVGGETQYFGPGTRLLVL.

The rearrangement links TRBV5-5 to TRBJ1-4, with TRBD1 matching over 8 bases. Germline assignment: CDR1 SGHKS and CDR2 YYEKEE (reference sequence). The CDR3 has 18 residues. With V trimmed by 4 bases and J by 0 bases, 11 bases remained unmatched. The CDR3 reads CASSRVTGAFATNEKLFF. For the CDR3, the DNA is TGTGCCAGCAGCAGGGTGACAGGGGCGTTTGCAACTAATGAAAAACTGTTTTTT.

A single count supports this clone. This sequence joins TRBV18 and TRBJ2-5, with a possible D match to TRBD1 (6 bases). Germline loops: CDR1 KGHSH, CDR2 LQKENI. V lost 3 bases and J lost 0, with 11 bases in between. This CDR3 spans 15 amino acids. The CDR3 loop reads CASSPERQDQETQYF. DNA for the CDR3: TGTGCCAGCTCACCGGAACGACAGGACCAAGAGACCCAGTACTTC.

The chain uses TRBV4-1 and TRBJ1-3, with 9 bases that match TRBD1. The junction had 6 bases not matched to a gene; V was cut back by 2 bases and J by 4 bases. This CDR3 is 16 amino acids long. Looked up from germline, CDR1 is MGHRA and CDR2 is YSYEKL. CDR3 DNA: TGCGCCAGCAGCCAAAAACAGGGGGCGGACGGAAACACCATATATTTT. This translates into CASSQKQGADGNTIYF.